This is a list of T cell receptor beta chains from one sample in a study of blood T cell repertoires in COVID-19. Clones were sequenced by immunoSEQ multiplex PCR, and TCRdb holds only the in-frame ones, with some missing. The sample contains some 130,000 clones, approximately 84% of which appear only once. Sequenced input: peripheral blood. These receptors were collected from an older man with acute or convalescent COVID-19. Each CDR3 is given without its conserved first and last residue. Fields, in order: V gene, CDR3 protein.

V gene: TRBV23-1; CDR3 protein: ASSRGQGKRAKNIQY
V gene: TRBV7-7; CDR3 protein: ASSPVGGVTGELF
V gene: TRBV19; CDR3 protein: ASRRQGAGYGYT
V gene: TRBV4-1; CDR3 protein: ASSQAPRATSYNEQF
V gene: TRBV6-1; CDR3 protein: ASSVSRDRVSYGYT
V gene: TRBV21-1; CDR3 protein: AIPKHQGALNNSPLH
V gene: TRBV2; CDR3 protein: ASSWGGHTGELF
V gene: TRBV7-9; CDR3 protein: ASIRPGRQDEQF
V gene: TRBV5-1; CDR3 protein: ASSFGQDTQY
V gene: TRBV7-9; CDR3 protein: ASSLGTGTYSNQPQH
V gene: TRBV18; CDR3 protein: ASSPAGRNTGNTIY
V gene: TRBV7-3; CDR3 protein: ASSLTGGQGGEQY
V gene: TRBV18; CDR3 protein: ASSPFRTALPGNTIY
V gene: TRBV5-6; CDR3 protein: ASSWVQGGDTQY
V gene: TRBV4-2; CDR3 protein: ASSQEQGVAYNEQF
V gene: TRBV4-1; CDR3 protein: ASSQVLAGGPQF
V gene: TRBV5-6; CDR3 protein: ASSLKIPGQGATNTEAF
V gene: TRBV10-1; CDR3 protein: ARAPAGGSYNEQF
V gene: TRBV10-3; CDR3 protein: AISQTSGGVGRDTGELF
V gene: TRBV19; CDR3 protein: ASSAGGRGNTIY
V gene: TRBV5-4; CDR3 protein: ASSGAGDPSYEQY
V gene: TRBV18; CDR3 protein: ASSPPVSGGLDTQY
V gene: TRBV18; CDR3 protein: ASSPNQGGSKNIQY
V gene: TRBV5-1; CDR3 protein: ASSVQPGQSSGNTIY
V gene: TRBV5-6; CDR3 protein: ASSSMVRGINEKLF
V gene: TRBV5-4; CDR3 protein: ASSPGTDSYEQY
V gene: TRBV3-1/TRBV3-2; CDR3 protein: ASSRSDGQGETQY
V gene: TRBV5-5; CDR3 protein: ASSLRESLGGYT